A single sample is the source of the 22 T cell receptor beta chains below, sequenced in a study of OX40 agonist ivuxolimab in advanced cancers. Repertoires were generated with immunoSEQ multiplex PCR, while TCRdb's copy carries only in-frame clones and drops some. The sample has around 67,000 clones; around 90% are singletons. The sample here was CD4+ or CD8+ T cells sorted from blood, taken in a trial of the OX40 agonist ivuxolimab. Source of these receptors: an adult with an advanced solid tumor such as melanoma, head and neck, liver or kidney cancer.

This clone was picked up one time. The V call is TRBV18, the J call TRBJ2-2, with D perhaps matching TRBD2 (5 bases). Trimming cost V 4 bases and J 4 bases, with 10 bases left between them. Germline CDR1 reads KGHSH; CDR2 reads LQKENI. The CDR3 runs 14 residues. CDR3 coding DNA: TGTGCCAGCTCACAGGCCGCGGGCACCGGGGAGCTGTTTTTT. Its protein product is CASSQAAGTGELFF.

The CDR3 DNA reads TGTGCCAGCAGTGAACACTCCTACGAGCAGTACTTC. Protein: CASSEHSYEQYF. The V call is TRBV2, the J call TRBJ2-5; D unclear. The DNA matches TRBJ2-7 better at its end, which makes the J call doubtful. There are 12 residues in the CDR3. Germline-derived CDR1 and CDR2 are SNHLY and FYNNEI.

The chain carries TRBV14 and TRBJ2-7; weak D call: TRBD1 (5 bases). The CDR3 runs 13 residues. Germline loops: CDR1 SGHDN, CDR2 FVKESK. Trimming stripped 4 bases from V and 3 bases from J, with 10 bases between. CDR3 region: CASSPDSYYEQYF. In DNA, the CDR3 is TGTGCCAGCAGCCCAGACAGCTACTACGAGCAGTACTTC.

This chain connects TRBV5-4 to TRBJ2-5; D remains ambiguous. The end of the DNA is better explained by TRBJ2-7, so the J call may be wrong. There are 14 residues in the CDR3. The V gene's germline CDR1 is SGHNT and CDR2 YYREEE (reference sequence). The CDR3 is CASSPEAFGYEQYF. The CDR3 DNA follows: TGTGCCAGCAGCCCCGAGGCATTCGGGTACGAGCAGTACTTC.

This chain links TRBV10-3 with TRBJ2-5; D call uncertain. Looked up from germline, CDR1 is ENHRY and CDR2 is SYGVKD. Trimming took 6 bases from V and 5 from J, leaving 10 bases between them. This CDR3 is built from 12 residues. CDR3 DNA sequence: TGTGCCATCAGCTATTATGGGGAGACCCAGTACTTC. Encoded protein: CAISYYGETQYF.

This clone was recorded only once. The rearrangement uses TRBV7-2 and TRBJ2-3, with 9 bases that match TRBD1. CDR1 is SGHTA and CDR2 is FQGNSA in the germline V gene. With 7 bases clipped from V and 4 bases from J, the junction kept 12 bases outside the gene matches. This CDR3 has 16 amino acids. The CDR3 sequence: CASTPEGTGRSDTQYF. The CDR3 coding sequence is TGTGCCAGCACTCCTGAGGGGACAGGGCGATCAGATACGCAGTATTTT.

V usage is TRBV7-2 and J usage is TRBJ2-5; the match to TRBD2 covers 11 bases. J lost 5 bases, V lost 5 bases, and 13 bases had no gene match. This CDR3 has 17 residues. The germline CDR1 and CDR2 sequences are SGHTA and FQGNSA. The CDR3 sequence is CASSPGLAGPRRETQYF. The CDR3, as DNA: TGTGCCAGCAGCCCCGGACTAGCGGGTCCGAGGAGGGAGACCCAGTACTTC.

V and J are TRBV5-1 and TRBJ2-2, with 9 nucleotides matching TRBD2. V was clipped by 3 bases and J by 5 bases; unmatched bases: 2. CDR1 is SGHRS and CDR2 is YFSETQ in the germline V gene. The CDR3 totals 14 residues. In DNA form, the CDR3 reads TGCGCCAGCAGCTCCAGCGGGGGGACCGGGGAGCTGTTTTTT. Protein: CASSSSGGTGELFF.

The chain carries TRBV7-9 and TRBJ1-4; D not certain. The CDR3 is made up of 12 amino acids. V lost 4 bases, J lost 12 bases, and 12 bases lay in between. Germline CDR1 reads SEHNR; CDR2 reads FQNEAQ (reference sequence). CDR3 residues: CASSWGGNELFF. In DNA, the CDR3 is TGTGCCAGCAGCTGGGGAGGCAATGAACTGTTTTTT.

The CDR3 sequence: CASSLAWTGGYTF. The CDR3 DNA sequence: TGTGCCAGCAGCTTAGCGTGGACAGGTGGCTACACCTTC. The chain uses TRBV7-2 and TRBJ1-2; TRBD1 aligns across 7 bases. The ends lost 0 bases at V and 7 bases at J; junction bases unmatched: 2. Germline values: CDR1 SGHTA, CDR2 FQGNSA. This CDR3 is built from 13 residues.

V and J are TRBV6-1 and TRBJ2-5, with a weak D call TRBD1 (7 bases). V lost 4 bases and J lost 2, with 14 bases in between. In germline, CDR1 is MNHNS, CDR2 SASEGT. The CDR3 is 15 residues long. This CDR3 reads CASSAAGGSQETQYF. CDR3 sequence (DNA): TGTGCCAGCAGTGCGGCAGGGGGGTCACAAGAGACCCAGTACTTC.

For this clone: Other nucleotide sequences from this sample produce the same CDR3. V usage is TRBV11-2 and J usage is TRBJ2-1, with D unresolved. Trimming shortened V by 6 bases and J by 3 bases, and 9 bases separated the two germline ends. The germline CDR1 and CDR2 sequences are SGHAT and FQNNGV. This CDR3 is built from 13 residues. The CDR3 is CASSLGGYNEQFF. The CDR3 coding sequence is TGTGCCAGCAGTCTGGGCGGCTACAATGAGCAGTTCTTC.

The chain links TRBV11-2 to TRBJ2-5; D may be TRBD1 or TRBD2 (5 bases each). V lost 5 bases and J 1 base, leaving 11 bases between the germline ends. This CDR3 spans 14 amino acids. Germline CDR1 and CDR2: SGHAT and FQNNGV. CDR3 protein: CASSRGAVQETQYF. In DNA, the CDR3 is TGTGCCAGCAGCAGAGGGGCAGTCCAAGAGACCCAGTACTTC.

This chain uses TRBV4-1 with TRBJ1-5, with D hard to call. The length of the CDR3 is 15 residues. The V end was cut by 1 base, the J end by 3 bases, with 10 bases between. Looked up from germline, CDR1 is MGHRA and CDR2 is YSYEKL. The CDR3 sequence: CASSQVGRYNQPQHF. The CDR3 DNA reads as TGCGCCAGCAGCCAAGTTGGAAGATACAATCAGCCCCAGCATTTT.

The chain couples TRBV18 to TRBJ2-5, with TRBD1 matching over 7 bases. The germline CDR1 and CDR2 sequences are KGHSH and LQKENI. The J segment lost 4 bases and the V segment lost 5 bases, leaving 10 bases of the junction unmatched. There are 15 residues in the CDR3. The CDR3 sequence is CASSFRQGEAETQYF. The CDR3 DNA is TGTGCCAGCTCATTTCGACAGGGAGAGGCAGAGACCCAGTACTTC.

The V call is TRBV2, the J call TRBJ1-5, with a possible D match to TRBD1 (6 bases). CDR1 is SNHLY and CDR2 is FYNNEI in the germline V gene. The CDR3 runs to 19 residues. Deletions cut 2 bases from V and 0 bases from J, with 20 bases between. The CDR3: CASSESGGASRYSNQPQHF. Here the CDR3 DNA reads TGTGCCAGCAGTGAAAGCGGGGGGGCAAGTAGGTATAGCAATCAGCCCCAGCATTTT.

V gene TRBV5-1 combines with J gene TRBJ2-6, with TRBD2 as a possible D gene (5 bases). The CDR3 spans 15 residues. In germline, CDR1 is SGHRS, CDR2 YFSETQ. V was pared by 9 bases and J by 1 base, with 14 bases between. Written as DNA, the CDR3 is TGCGCCACTGGGGAGTGGGGATCTGGGGCCAACGTCCTGACTTTC. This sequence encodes CATGEWGSGANVLTF.

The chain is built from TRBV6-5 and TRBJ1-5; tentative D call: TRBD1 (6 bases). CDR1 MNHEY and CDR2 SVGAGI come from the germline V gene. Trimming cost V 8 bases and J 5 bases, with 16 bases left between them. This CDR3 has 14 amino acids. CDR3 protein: CASFTGNGDQPQHF. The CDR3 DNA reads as TGTGCCAGCTTTACAGGGAATGGGGATCAGCCCCAGCATTTT.

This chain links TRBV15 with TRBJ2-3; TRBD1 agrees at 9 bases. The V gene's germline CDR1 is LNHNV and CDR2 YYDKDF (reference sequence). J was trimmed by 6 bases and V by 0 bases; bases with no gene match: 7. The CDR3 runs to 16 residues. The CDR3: CATSRDWRDRADTQYF. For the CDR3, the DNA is TGTGCCACCAGCAGAGACTGGCGGGACAGGGCGGATACGCAGTATTTT.

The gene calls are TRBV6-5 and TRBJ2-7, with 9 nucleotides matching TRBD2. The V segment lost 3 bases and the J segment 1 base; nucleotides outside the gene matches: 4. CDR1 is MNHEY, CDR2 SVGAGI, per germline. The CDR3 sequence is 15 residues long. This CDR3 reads CASSYWTSASYEQYF. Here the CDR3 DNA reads TGTGCCAGCAGTTATTGGACTAGCGCATCCTACGAGCAGTACTTC.

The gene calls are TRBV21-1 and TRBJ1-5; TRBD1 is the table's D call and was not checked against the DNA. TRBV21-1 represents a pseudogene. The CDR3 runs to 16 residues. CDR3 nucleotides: TGTGCCAGCAGCAAGGGCGACAGGGACTTTGATCAGCCCCAGCATTTT. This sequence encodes CASSKGDRDFDQPQHF.

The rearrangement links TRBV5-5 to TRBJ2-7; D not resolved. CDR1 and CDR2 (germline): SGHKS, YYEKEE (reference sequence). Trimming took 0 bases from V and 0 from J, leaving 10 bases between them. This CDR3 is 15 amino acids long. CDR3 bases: TGTGCCAGCAGCTTGGGACTGTTAAGCTCCTACGAGCAGTACTTC. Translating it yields CASSLGLLSSYEQYF.